The sequence of this TCR beta chain was determined in a study of blood T cell repertoires in COVID-19. Study information: Nucleic acid was either cDNA or gDNA, and it came from T cells, B-cell-depleted T cells, or PBMCs.

The germline V gene has CDR1 SQVTM and CDR2 ANQGSEA. The V gene end was trimmed by 0 bases and the J gene end by 12 bases; junction bases not matched to a gene: 7. The CDR3 has 14 residues. Profiling relied on immunoSEQ multiplex PCR, and the TCRdb table lists in-frame clones only, not all of them. The sample consists of about 130,000 clones, 84% of them appearing once. Clinical history as reported by participants underpinned cohort assignment. The rearrangement uses TRBV29-1 and TRBJ2-1, with 11 bases identical to TRBD1. This clonotype was sampled from a man aged 35 to 55 with acute COVID-19. The sample taken for sequencing was PBMCs or T cells enriched from blood (not recorded which). Here the CDR3 DNA reads TGCAGCGTTGAAGATCGGGGGACAGGGGGAAGGCAGTTCTTC. It encodes CSVEDRGTGGRQFF.